This TCR beta chain is from a study of shared clonotypes between healthy human individuals. Input per replicate PCR of unsorted PBMC was around 0.3 ug DNA, corresponding to tens of thousands of T cell genomes. Clones were read by immunoSEQ multiplex PCR, and TCRdb kept only the in-frame ones, dropping some. The sample has about half a million clones; 81% are singletons. CDR1 SQVTM and CDR2 ANQGSEA come from the germline V gene. Trimming took 6 bases from V and 2 from J, leaving 10 bases between them. This CDR3 has 12 residues. As regards this clone: A far more abundant clone sits one base away, making this likely a read error. This CDR3 is also generated by other DNA sequences in the sample.

The sequenced sample consisted of PBMCs. This TCR was recovered from a woman in her thirties or forties in good health. Some clones in this sample may be carry-over from other donors' samples. The chain couples TRBV29-1 to TRBJ1-1, with D perhaps TRBD1 (5 bases). The CDR3 reads CSVGDSNTEAFF. The CDR3 DNA reads as TGCAGCGTAGGTGACAGTAACACTGAAGCTTTCTTT.